This is a list of T cell receptor beta chains from one sample in a study of blood T cell repertoires in COVID-19. Libraries were prepared by immunoSEQ multiplex PCR; TCRdb keeps only in-frame clonotypes and omits some of them. The table has some 150,000 clones, 75% to 85% seen once. Sequences were obtained from peripheral blood. Receptors were obtained from a man aged 55 to 70 with acute or convalescent COVID-19. Each CDR3 is given with its conserved first and last residue. The order of the fields is CDR3 length, clone size, D gene, V gene, J gene, CDR3 protein, CDR3 DNA. D genes are given only for firm matches. For some rows the clone size is stated as once, few or many, or as a class when expanded; others skip it.

length: 16; size: -; D: -; V: TRBV7-2; J: TRBJ1-2; CDR3: CASSPTTGRINYGYTF; DNA: TGTGCCAGCAGCCCCACTACCGGGAGAATAAACTATGGCTACACCTTC
length: 16; size: -; D: TRBD2; V: TRBV3-1/TRBV3-2; J: TRBJ2-3; CDR3: CASSPLAGGPTDTQYF; DNA: TGTGCCAGCAGCCCTTTAGCGGGGGGGCCCACAGATACGCAGTATTTT
length: 12; size: -; D: TRBD2; V: TRBV2; J: TRBJ2-1; CDR3: CASRRESLEQFF; DNA: TGTGCCAGCAGGCGGGAGTCACTTGAGCAGTTCTTC
length: 14; size: few; D: TRBD1; V: TRBV19; J: TRBJ1-2; CDR3: CASSIEQGMGGYTF; DNA: TGTGCCAGTAGTATCGAACAGGGGATGGGAGGCTACACCTTC
length: 15; size: -; D: TRBD2; V: TRBV3-1/TRBV3-2; J: TRBJ2-5; CDR3: CASSRSGGVQETQYF; DNA: TGTGCCAGCAGCCGGAGCGGGGGGGTCCAAGAGACCCAGTACTTC
length: 15; size: once; D: -; V: TRBV7-9; J: TRBJ1-2; CDR3: CASSLAGGVGYGYTF; DNA: TGTGCCAGCAGCTTAGCGGGAGGGGTCGGCTATGGCTACACCTTC
length: 17; size: -; D: TRBD1; V: TRBV24-1; J: TRBJ1-1; CDR3: CATSSTGDTLMNTEAFF; DNA: TGTGCCACCAGCTCGACAGGGGATACCCTTATGAACACTGAAGCTTTCTTT
length: 14; size: -; D: TRBD1; V: TRBV19; J: TRBJ1-2; CDR3: CASSGQGVVSGYTF; DNA: TGTGCCAGTAGCGGACAGGGTGTAGTTTCCGGCTACACCTTC
length: 15; size: -; D: -; V: TRBV2; J: TRBJ1-5; CDR3: CASSRTEGGNQPQHF; DNA: TGTGCCAGCAGCCGAACGGAGGGTGGCAATCAGCCCCAGCATTTT
length: 13; size: -; D: TRBD1; V: TRBV6-1; J: TRBJ1-2; CDR3: CASSETGFYGYTF; DNA: TGTGCCAGCAGTGAGACAGGGTTCTATGGCTACACCTTC
length: 16; size: -; D: TRBD1; V: TRBV2; J: TRBJ2-7; CDR3: CASRASIGTGGYEQYF; DNA: TGTGCCAGCAGGGCCTCCATCGGGACAGGGGGCTACGAGCAGTACTTC
length: 12; size: -; D: TRBD1; V: TRBV5-4; J: TRBJ1-2; CDR3: CASSQGAGGYTF; DNA: TGTGCCAGCAGTCAGGGGGCGGGTGGCTACACCTTC
length: 15; size: -; D: -; V: TRBV14; J: TRBJ1-6; CDR3: CASSLMSSYNSPLHF; DNA: TGTGCCAGCAGCTTGATGAGCTCCTATAATTCACCCCTCCACTTT
length: 14; size: -; D: -; V: TRBV6-1; J: TRBJ1-1; CDR3: CASSETGRDTEAFF; DNA: TGTGCCAGCAGTGAGACAGGTCGAGACACTGAAGCTTTCTTT
length: 14; size: -; D: -; V: TRBV3-1/TRBV3-2; J: TRBJ2-3; CDR3: CASSQGLRTDTQYF; DNA: TGTGCCAGCAGCCAGGGACTTCGCACAGATACGCAGTATTTT